Shown below are 24 T cell receptor beta chains from a single sample sequenced in a study of control samples from healthy donors and cancer patients. Generated by immunoSEQ multiplex PCR, the TCRdb table keeps only in-frame clones and is missing some. The repertoire consists of tens of thousands of clones, with approximately 87% occurring once and the leading ten covering roughly 10%. Input material: PBMCs. These receptors were taken from a woman aged 55-69 years with lung cancer.

This clone was counted once. The chain employs TRBV20-1 and TRBJ1-2, with D unresolved. Germline V CDR1 and CDR2: DFQATT, SNEGSKA (reference sequence). Trimming left V 6 bases short and J 7 bases short, with 6 bases between. The CDR3 runs to 9 residues. CDR3 region: CSARRGYTF. The CDR3 DNA reads TGCAGTGCCCGTCGTGGCTACACCTTC.

The rearrangement joins TRBV5-4 to TRBJ2-5; D is possibly TRBD2 (7 bases). The CDR3 length is 14 residues. Germline values: CDR1 SGHNT, CDR2 YYREEE (reference sequence). Trimming removed 1 base from V and 4 bases from J, with 11 bases in between. The CDR3, as DNA: TGTGCCAGCAGCTTGCCAGGGGAGGGAGAGACCCAGTACTTC. It yields the protein CASSLPGEGETQYF.

This chain joins TRBV2 and TRBJ2-1, with D maybe TRBD2 (7 bases). The germline V gene has CDR1 SNHLY and CDR2 FYNNEI. There are 14 residues in the CDR3. V was clipped by 8 bases and J by 5 bases, with 16 bases between them. The CDR3 is CASGGGDWDNEQFF. CDR3 DNA sequence: TGTGCCAGCGGGGGGGGCGATTGGGACAATGAGCAGTTCTTC.

This chain links TRBV11-2 with TRBJ1-2; D ambiguous. The germline V and J ends were trimmed by 0 bases and 10 bases, with 15 bases remaining between them. CDR1 is SGHAT, CDR2 FQNNGV, per germline. This CDR3 has 14 amino acids. The CDR3 coding sequence is TGTGCCAGCAGCTTAGATTTCCGCTCCCCCGACTACACCTTC. Its protein product is CASSLDFRSPDYTF.

V gene TRBV7-3 combines with J gene TRBJ1-6; D unresolved. The CDR3 consists of 10 residues. The V end lost 0 bases, the J end lost 13 bases, and 1 base lay between the germline ends. The germline V gene has CDR1 SGHTA and CDR2 FQGTGA. Here the CDR3 DNA reads TGTGCCAGCAGCTTAACCCCCCTCCACTTT. This encodes CASSLTPLHF. The full variable domain, completed using reference TRBV7-3 and TRBJ1-6, is GAGVSQTPSNKVTEKGKYVELRCDPISGHTALYWYRQSLGQGPEFLIYFQGTGAADDSGLPNDRFFAVRPEGSVSTLKIQRTERGDSAVYLCASSLTPLHFGNGTRLTVT.

V and J are TRBV12-3 or TRBV12-4 and TRBJ1-1, with D possibly TRBD1 on 6 matching bases. The CDR3 is 13 residues long. With 7 bases removed from V and 5 bases from J, the gap between germline ends came to 14 bases. The chain's CDR3 is CASIRTARTEAFF. The CDR3 DNA reads TGTGCCAGCATCCGGACAGCGAGGACTGAAGCTTTCTTT.

This chain uses TRBV11-2 with TRBJ2-2; no clear D. The CDR3 is 14 amino acids. The V gene lost 0 bases and the J gene lost 2 bases, with 4 bases spanning the gap. Germline V gene lookup returns CDR1 SGHAT and CDR2 FQNNGV. CDR3 loop: CASSLDTNTGELFF. For the CDR3, the DNA is TGTGCCAGCAGCTTAGACACCAACACCGGGGAGCTGTTTTTT.

V and J are TRBV9 and TRBJ2-6; 11 nucleotides agree with TRBD1. CDR3 size: 18 residues. In germline, CDR1 is SGDLS, CDR2 YYNGEE. Trimming took 3 bases from V and 0 from J; bases not matched to a gene: 5. CDR3 protein: CASSAGQGAFSGANVLTF. The CDR3 coding sequence is TGTGCCAGCAGCGCCGGACAGGGGGCCTTCTCTGGGGCCAACGTCCTGACTTTC.

J is TRBJ1-4 and V is TRBV2; D is unclear. Germline CDR1 SNHLY, CDR2 FYNNEI. With 4 bases removed from V and 5 bases from J, the gap between germline ends came to 11 bases. This CDR3 region has 14 residues. Here the CDR3 DNA reads TGTGCCAGCAGTGTGTCAATGGGGAATGAAAAACTGTTTTTT. Translation: CASSVSMGNEKLFF.

This rearrangement joins TRBV6-2 or TRBV6-3 to TRBJ2-3, with 9 bases identical to TRBD2. Germline V CDR1 and CDR2: MNHEY, SVGEGT. CDR3 length: 14 residues. The V and J ends lost 4 bases and 5 bases, in that order; junction bases with no gene match: 4. CDR3 DNA sequence: TGTGCCAGCAGTTTTAGCGGGAGAGAAGATACGCAGTATTTT. Translated, it gives CASSFSGREDTQYF.

This sequence joins TRBV6-1 and TRBJ1-3; the D is unclear. The CDR3 is 18 residues long. CDR1 and CDR2 from the germline V gene are MNHNS and SASEGT. The V gene lost 2 bases and the J gene lost 0 bases, with 17 bases spanning the gap. CDR3 DNA sequence: TGTGCCAGCAGTGAATACGTGGTCGAGCGGAGCTCTGGAAACACCATATATTTT. Amino acids: CASSEYVVERSSGNTIYF.

The chain carries TRBV7-7 and TRBJ2-7, with unresolved D. Germline CDR1 and CDR2: SSHAT and FNYEAQ (reference sequence). The CDR3 totals 15 residues. Trimming stripped 3 bases from V and 1 base from J, with 13 bases between. The chain's CDR3 is CASSLGSLGSYEQYF. CDR3 sequence (DNA): TGTGCCAGCAGCTTGGGAAGCCTCGGGTCCTACGAGCAGTACTTC.

The rearrangement joins TRBV7-9 to TRBJ1-4; D possibly corresponds to TRBD1 (6 bases). CDR1 is SEHNR, CDR2 FQNEAQ, per germline (reference sequence). CDR3 length equals 14 residues. Trimming pared 4 bases from V and 8 bases from J, leaving 14 bases between. The chain's CDR3 is CASSSPATGEKLFF. The CDR3 DNA follows: TGTGCCAGCAGCTCCCCAGCTACAGGGGAAAAACTGTTTTTT.

The rearrangement joins TRBV9 to TRBJ2-1; 9 positions agree with TRBD2. Per the germline V gene, CDR1 is SGDLS and CDR2 is YYNGEE. Losses at the gene ends were 0 bases for V and 8 bases for J; bases not matched to a gene: 9. The CDR3 loop spans 16 amino acids. This CDR3 reads CASSVAPAGGPHEQFF. The CDR3 nucleotides are TGTGCCAGCAGCGTAGCTCCCGCGGGAGGGCCCCATGAGCAGTTCTTC.

The CDR3 DNA reads TGTGCCAGCAGCTTAGATCGTCGCGGGAGGGCAAATGAGCAGTTCTTC. It yields the protein CASSLDRRGRANEQFF. The chain joins TRBV11-3 to TRBJ2-1; 9 bases fit TRBD2. V was clipped by 0 bases and J by 7 bases; unmatched bases: 7. Germline loops: CDR1 SGHNT, CDR2 YENEEA. The CDR3 sequence is 16 residues long.

J is TRBJ2-1 and V is TRBV4-2, with D possibly being TRBD1 (6 bases). Germline assignment: CDR1 LGHNA and CDR2 YNFKEQ. V was trimmed by 4 bases and J by 8 bases, leaving 15 bases between them. There are 14 residues in the CDR3. The DNA of the CDR3 is TGTGCCAGCAGCCCTACAACAGGGATCGATGAGCAGTTCTTC. Translated, it gives CASSPTTGIDEQFF.

The J gene is TRBJ2-2, the V gene TRBV9; no clear D. The germline V gene encodes CDR1 SGDLS and CDR2 YYNGEE. CDR3 length: 17 residues. V lost 4 bases and J lost 3, with 19 bases in between. In nucleotides, the CDR3 is TGTGCCAGCAGCCTCCAGCCCAACGCCCGAGACACCGGGGAGCTGTTTTTT. It specifies CASSLQPNARDTGELFF.

The genes are TRBV4-2 and TRBJ2-3; TRBD1 agrees at 7 bases. The CDR3 is 15 residues long. V gave up 1 base and J gave up 2 bases; unmatched junction bases: 3. CDR1 is LGHNA and CDR2 is YNFKEQ in the germline V gene. For the CDR3, the DNA is TGTGCCAGCAGCCAAGGGGACAGTATCACAGATACGCAGTATTTT. Protein product: CASSQGDSITDTQYF.

The rearrangement joins TRBV5-4 to TRBJ2-3, with unresolved D. Germline lookup yields CDR1 SGHNT and CDR2 YYREEE (reference sequence). The CDR3 runs to 17 residues. Trimming left V 3 bases short and J 1 base short, with 18 bases between. In DNA, the CDR3 is TGTGCCAGCAGCTCCGCACTCGGAAGCCCTGGCACAGATACGCAGTATTTT. Translation gives CASSSALGSPGTDTQYF.

CDR3 coding DNA: TGTGCCAGTAGTATAGGAAGGACTGAAGCTTTCTTT. It specifies CASSIGRTEAFF. This chain links TRBV19 with TRBJ1-1, with no clear D. The germline V and J ends were trimmed by 1 base and 5 bases, with 5 bases remaining between them. The CDR3 runs 12 residues. The germline V gene encodes CDR1 LNHDA and CDR2 SQIVND (reference sequence).

This clone turned up a few times. The chain has TRBV6-2 or TRBV6-3 and TRBJ2-2; D is undetermined. The CDR3 runs to 13 residues. V lost 2 bases and J 6 bases, leaving 7 bases between the germline ends. Germline V CDR1 and CDR2: MNHEY, SVGEGT. In DNA, the CDR3 is TGTGCCAGCAGTTACCCTACGCCCGGGGAGCTGTTTTTT. Protein product: CASSYPTPGELFF.

CDR3 sequence: CASSTLKLARAPGANVLTF. CDR3 bases: TGTGCCAGCAGTACCCTAAAACTAGCCAGGGCCCCTGGGGCCAACGTCCTGACTTTC. This sequence joins TRBV27 and TRBJ2-6; D perhaps matches TRBD2 (6 bases). Germline CDR1 and CDR2: MNHEY and SMNVEV (reference sequence). The CDR3 covers 19 residues. V was shortened by 5 bases and J by 2 bases, with 22 bases between the two germline ends.

A single count supports this clone. V usage is TRBV7-9 and J usage is TRBJ1-2, with TRBD1 as a possible D gene (5 bases). V was pared by 4 bases and J by 8 bases, with 8 bases between. The CDR3 is 11 residues long. Germline CDR1 reads SEHNR; CDR2 reads FQNEAQ (reference sequence). The CDR3 protein is CASSSRDGYTF. CDR3 nucleotides: TGTGCCAGCAGCTCTAGGGACGGCTACACCTTC.

The chain uses TRBV19 and TRBJ1-1; D is perhaps TRBD1 (6 bases). The CDR3 length is 13 residues. Germline values: CDR1 LNHDA, CDR2 SQIVND (reference sequence). Trimming removed 6 bases from V and 4 bases from J, with 12 bases in between. CDR3 DNA sequence: TGTGCCAGTAGCGTTAGCAGGGGCACTGAAGCTTTCTTT. Protein: CASSVSRGTEAFF.